The 6 T cell receptor beta chains in this list originate from one sample, sequenced in a study of Graves' ophthalmopathy and Graves' hyperthyroidism. The TCR beta CDR3 regions underwent amplification from RNA transcripts. Amplification began with first-round RT-PCR using HTBI primers, then second-round multiplex PCR was performed. Via MiXCR, TCRdb re-called the multiplex PCR reads, giving one row per CDR3 protein. The sample lists about 620,000 distinct CDR3 sequences, approximately 22% occurring once. The specimen was peripheral blood. The source of these receptors is a woman aged 18-29 years with stable Graves' hyperthyroidism. Some clones in this sample may be carry-over from other donors' samples.

This chain joins TRBV4-3 and TRBJ2-3, with 10 bases that match TRBD1. The germline V gene encodes CDR1 LGHNA and CDR2 YSLEER. The ends lost 4 bases at V and 4 bases at J; junction bases unmatched: 5. This CDR3 is 15 amino acids long. The CDR3 DNA reads as TGCGCCAGCAGCCTAGGGACAGGGGTCGCAGATACGCAGTATTTT. Translated, it gives CASSLGTGVADTQYF.

The V and J genes are TRBV20-1 and TRBJ2-2, with 7 bases matching TRBD1. The length of the CDR3 is 17 residues. V lost 3 bases, J lost 4 bases, and 14 bases stayed unmatched. Per the germline V gene, CDR1 is DFQATT and CDR2 is SNEGSKA (reference sequence). The CDR3 sequence is CSARVDGRGRVTGELFF. In DNA form, the CDR3 reads TGCAGTGCTAGGGTAGATGGAAGGGGGCGGGTCACCGGGGAGCTGTTTTTT.

This clonotype was counted at least ten times. V gene TRBV6-1 combines with J gene TRBJ2-2; D may be TRBD2 (5 bases). This CDR3 is built from 14 residues. V was shortened by 7 bases and J by 4 bases, with 13 bases between the two germline ends. Germline V lookup: CDR1 MNHNS, CDR2 SASEGT. The CDR3 region is CASTGLQSTGELFF. The CDR3 bases are TGTGCCAGCACGGGGTTGCAGAGCACCGGGGAGCTGTTTTTT.

This clonotype was seen at least ten times. V gene TRBV27 combines with J gene TRBJ2-7; TRBD1 is a possible D gene (6 bases). Germline V gives CDR1 MNHEY, CDR2 SMNVEV (reference sequence). V lost 6 bases, J lost 13 bases, and 16 bases lay in between. The CDR3 has 11 residues. For the CDR3, the DNA is TGTGCCAGCAGCACTCCGGGACAATTTTACTTC. Translated: CASSTPGQFYF.

The V call is TRBV10-1, the J call TRBJ1-2, with 9 bases matching TRBD1. V lost 6 bases to trimming and J lost 8 bases; unmatched junction nucleotides: 10. CDR1 and CDR2 (germline): WNHNN, SYGVQD (reference sequence). The CDR3 spans 14 residues. The CDR3 protein is CASRPGQGSEGYTF. The CDR3 coding sequence is TGCGCCAGCAGACCGGGACAGGGATCGGAGGGCTACACCTTC.

Many counts were recorded for this clonotype. The genes are TRBV6-1 and TRBJ2-2, with TRBD2 matching over 14 bases. Germline V gives CDR1 MNHNS, CDR2 SASEGT. After removal of 5 bases from V and 3 bases from J, the junction contained 5 bases not matched to a gene. The CDR3 covers 17 residues. The CDR3 sequence is CASSKRTSGGHTGELFF. DNA of the CDR3: TGTGCCAGCAGTAAAAGGACTAGCGGGGGGCACACCGGGGAGCTGTTTTTT.